These 5 T cell receptor beta chains came from one sample sequenced in a study of OX40 agonist ivuxolimab in advanced cancers. Here immunoSEQ multiplex PCR was the method, and the copy in TCRdb shows in-frame clones only, minus some. The repertoire holds 95,000 to 150,000 clones, with over 85% as singletons. The sample consisted of CD4+ or CD8+ T cells sorted from blood, taken in a trial of the OX40 agonist ivuxolimab. The receptors shown here come from an adult with an advanced solid tumor such as melanoma, head and neck, liver or kidney cancer.

The rearrangement joins TRBV7-9 to TRBJ2-7; D gene uncertain. Germline loops: CDR1 SEHNR, CDR2 FQNEAQ (reference sequence). Trimming removed 6 bases from V and 5 bases from J, with 8 bases in between. The CDR3 contains 11 residues. In nucleotides, the CDR3 is TGTGCCAGCAGTGGCCGAAACGAGCAGTACTTC. This gives the protein CASSGRNEQYF. Drawing the rest from reference TRBV7-9 and TRBJ2-7, the complete variable domain is DTGVSQNPRHKITKRGQNVTFRCDPISEHNRLYWYRQTLGQGPEFLTYFQNEAQLEKSRLLSDRFSAERPKGSFSTLEIQRTEQGDSAMYLCASSGRNEQYFGPGTRLTVT.

This clone has more than one count but fewer than ten. The chain joins TRBV28 to TRBJ1-6; 10 bases are shared with TRBD1. The CDR3 spans 17 residues. Trimming removed 6 bases from V and 9 bases from J; junction bases left unmatched: 14. Germline CDR1 MDHEN, CDR2 SYDVKM. Written as DNA, the CDR3 is TGTGCCAGCAGAAGAGGGAGAAGGACAGGGGGTTTTTCACCCCTCCACTTT. Protein product: CASRRGRRTGGFSPLHF.

This clone was detected once. The chain is built from TRBV6-5 and TRBJ2-5; 9 bases agree with TRBD2. J lost 2 bases, V lost 4 bases, and 2 bases had no gene match. CDR1 MNHEY and CDR2 SVGAGI come from the germline V gene. There are 14 residues in the CDR3. The chain's CDR3 is CASSLAGAQETQYF. The CDR3 nucleotides read TGTGCCAGCAGTTTAGCGGGAGCTCAAGAGACCCAGTACTTC.

This clone has a single count. This chain links TRBV10-3 with TRBJ2-7, with TRBD1 matching 8 bases. CDR1 ENHRY and CDR2 SYGVKD come from the germline V gene. The V segment lost 6 bases and the J segment 5 bases; nucleotides outside the gene matches: 9. The CDR3 covers 14 residues. In nucleotides, the CDR3 is TGTGCCATCAGAGCCGGGACAGGTACCGACGAGCAGTACTTC. Its protein is CAIRAGTGTDEQYF.

Points on this clone: The sample carries other DNA sequences with the same CDR3. The rearrangement links TRBV6-5 to TRBJ2-7; 8 nucleotides line up with TRBD1. The CDR3 has 13 residues. In germline, CDR1 is MNHEY, CDR2 SVGAGI. Trimming cost V 6 bases and J 4 bases; bases outside gene matches: 5. The CDR3 loop reads CASSRTGSYEQYF. CDR3 nucleotide sequence: TGTGCCAGCAGCCGGACAGGGTCGTACGAGCAGTACTTC.